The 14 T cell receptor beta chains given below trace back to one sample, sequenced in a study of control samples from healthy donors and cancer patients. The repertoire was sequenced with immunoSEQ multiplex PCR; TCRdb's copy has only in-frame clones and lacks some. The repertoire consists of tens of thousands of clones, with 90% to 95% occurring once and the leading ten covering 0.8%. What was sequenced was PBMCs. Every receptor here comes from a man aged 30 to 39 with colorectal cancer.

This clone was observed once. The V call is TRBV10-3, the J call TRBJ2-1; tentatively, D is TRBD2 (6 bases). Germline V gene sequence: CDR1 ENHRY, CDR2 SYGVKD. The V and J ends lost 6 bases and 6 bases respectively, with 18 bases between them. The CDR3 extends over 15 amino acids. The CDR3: CAIRDQERVGNEQFF. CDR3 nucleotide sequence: TGTGCCATCAGGGACCAGGAGCGGGTTGGCAATGAGCAGTTCTTC.

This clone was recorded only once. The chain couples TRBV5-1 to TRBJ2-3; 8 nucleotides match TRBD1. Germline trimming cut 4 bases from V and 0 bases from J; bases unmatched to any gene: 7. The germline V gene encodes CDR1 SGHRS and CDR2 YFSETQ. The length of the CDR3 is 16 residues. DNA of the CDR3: TGCGCCAGCAGCCCGGAGACAGGGGCTAGCACAGATACGCAGTATTTT. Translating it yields CASSPETGASTDTQYF.

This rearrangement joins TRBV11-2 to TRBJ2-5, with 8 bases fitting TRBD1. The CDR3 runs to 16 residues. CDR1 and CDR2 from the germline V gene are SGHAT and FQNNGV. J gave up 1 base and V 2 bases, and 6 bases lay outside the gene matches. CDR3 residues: CASSLPRQGLQETQYF. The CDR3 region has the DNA TGTGCCAGCAGCTTACCCAGACAGGGGCTCCAAGAGACCCAGTACTTC.

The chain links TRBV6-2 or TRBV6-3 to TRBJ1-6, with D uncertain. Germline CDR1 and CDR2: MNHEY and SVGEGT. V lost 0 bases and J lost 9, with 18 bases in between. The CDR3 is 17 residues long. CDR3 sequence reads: CASSYSSWGKLTSPLHF. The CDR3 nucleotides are TGTGCCAGCAGTTACTCGAGCTGGGGAAAGTTGACTTCACCCCTCCACTTT.

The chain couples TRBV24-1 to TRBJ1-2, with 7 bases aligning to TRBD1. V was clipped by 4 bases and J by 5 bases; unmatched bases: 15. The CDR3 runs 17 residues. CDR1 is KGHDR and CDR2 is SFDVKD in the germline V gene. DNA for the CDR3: TGTGCCACCAGTGACCCAAAGGGTCGGGACAGACCTTATGGCTACACCTTC. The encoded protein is CATSDPKGRDRPYGYTF.

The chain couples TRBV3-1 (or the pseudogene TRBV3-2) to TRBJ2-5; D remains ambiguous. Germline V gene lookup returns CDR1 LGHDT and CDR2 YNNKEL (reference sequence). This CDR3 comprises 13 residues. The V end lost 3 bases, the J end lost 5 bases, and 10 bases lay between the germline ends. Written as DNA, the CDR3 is TGTGCCAGCAGCCATTTGGGTTCGGAGACCCAGTACTTC. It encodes CASSHLGSETQYF.

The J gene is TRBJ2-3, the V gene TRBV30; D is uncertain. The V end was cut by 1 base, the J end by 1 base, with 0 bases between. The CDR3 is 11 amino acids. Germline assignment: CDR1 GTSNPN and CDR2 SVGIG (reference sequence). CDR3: CAWSGTDTQYF. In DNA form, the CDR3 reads TGTGCCTGGAGTGGCACAGATACGCAGTATTTT.

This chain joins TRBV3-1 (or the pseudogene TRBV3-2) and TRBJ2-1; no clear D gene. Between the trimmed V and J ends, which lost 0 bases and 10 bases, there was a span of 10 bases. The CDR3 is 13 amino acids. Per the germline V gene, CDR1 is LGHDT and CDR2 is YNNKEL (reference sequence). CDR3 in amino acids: CASSQERLDEQFF. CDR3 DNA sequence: TGTGCCAGCAGCCAAGAGCGTTTGGACGAGCAGTTCTTC.

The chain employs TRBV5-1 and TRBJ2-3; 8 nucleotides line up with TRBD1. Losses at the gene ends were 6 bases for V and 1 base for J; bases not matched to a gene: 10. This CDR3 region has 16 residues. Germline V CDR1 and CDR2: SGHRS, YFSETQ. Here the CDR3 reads CASNPGQGVGTDTQYF. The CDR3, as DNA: TGCGCCAGCAACCCCGGACAGGGAGTAGGCACAGATACGCAGTATTTT.

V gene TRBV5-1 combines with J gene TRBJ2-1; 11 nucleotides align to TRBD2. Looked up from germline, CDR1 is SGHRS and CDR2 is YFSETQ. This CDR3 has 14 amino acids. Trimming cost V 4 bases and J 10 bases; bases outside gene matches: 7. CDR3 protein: CASSLGASGGEQFF. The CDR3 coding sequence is TGCGCCAGCAGCCTGGGGGCTAGCGGGGGGGAGCAGTTCTTC.

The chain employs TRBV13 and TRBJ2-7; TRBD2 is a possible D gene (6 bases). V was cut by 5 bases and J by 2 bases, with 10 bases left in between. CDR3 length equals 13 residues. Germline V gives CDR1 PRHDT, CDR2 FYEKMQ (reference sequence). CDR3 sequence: CASSSPGAYEQYF. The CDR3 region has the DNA TGTGCCAGCAGCAGTCCGGGAGCCTACGAGCAGTACTTC. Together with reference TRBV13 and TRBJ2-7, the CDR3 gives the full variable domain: AAGVIQSPRHLIKEKRETATLKCYPIPRHDTVYWYQQGPGQDPQFLISFYEKMQSDKGSIPDRFSAQQFSDYHSELNMSSLELGDSALYFCASSSPGAYEQYFGPGTRLTVT.

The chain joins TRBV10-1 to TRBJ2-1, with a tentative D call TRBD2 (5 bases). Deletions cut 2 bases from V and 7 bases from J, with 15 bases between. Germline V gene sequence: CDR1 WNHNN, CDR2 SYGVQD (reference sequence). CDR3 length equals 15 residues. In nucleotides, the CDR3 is TGCGCCAGCAGTGAGATGACCGGGGTTCGGAATGAGCAGTTCTTC. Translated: CASSEMTGVRNEQFF.

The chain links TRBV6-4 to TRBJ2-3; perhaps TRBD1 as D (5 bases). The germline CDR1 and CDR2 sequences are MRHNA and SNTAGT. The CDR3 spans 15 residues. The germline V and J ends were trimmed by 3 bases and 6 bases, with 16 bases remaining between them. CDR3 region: CASSESGQGVDTQYF. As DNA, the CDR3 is TGTGCCAGCAGTGAAAGTGGGCAGGGTGTGGATACGCAGTATTTT.

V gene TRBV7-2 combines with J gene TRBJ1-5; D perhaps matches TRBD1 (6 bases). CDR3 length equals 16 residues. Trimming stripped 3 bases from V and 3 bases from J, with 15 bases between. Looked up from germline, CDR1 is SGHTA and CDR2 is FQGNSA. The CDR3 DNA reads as TGTGCCAGCAGCTTCCGTGGACAGCCACCCAATCAGCCCCAGCATTTT. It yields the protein CASSFRGQPPNQPQHF. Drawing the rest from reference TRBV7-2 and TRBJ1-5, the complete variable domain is GAGVSQSPSNKVTEKGKDVELRCDPISGHTALYWYRQSLGQGLEFLIYFQGNSAPDKSGLPSDRFSAERTGGSVSTLTIQRTQQEDSAVYLCASSFRGQPPNQPQHFGDGTRLSIL.